The clone carrying this T cell receptor (beta chain) occurred many times. Its antigen is not known. The definition of stable Graves' hyperthyroidism was no ophthalmopathy progression within 18 months. Exclusion followed for patients with uncontrolled infection, other autoimmune disease, pregnancy or lactation. This sample was included in a study of T cells in Graves' hyperthyroidism and ophthalmopathy. Study results and caveats: Blood also held most thyroid clonotypes expanded beyond 0.001. A model built on 13 V-J features separated ophthalmopathy from stable hyperthyroidism.

RNA transcripts were the template for amplifying TCR beta CDR3 regions. First-round RT-PCR of the TCR CDR3 relied on the HTBI primer set. TCRdb processed the multiplex PCR reads anew with MiXCR; each CDR3 protein has one entry. This table holds about 290,000 distinct CDR3 sequences, approximately 13% found once. The receptor was derived from a woman aged 40 to 49 with Graves' hyperthyroidism. Sequenced: blood.

The CDR3 loop is CASSKPGQGGYEQYF. The CDR3 coding sequence is TGTGCCAGCAGTAAGCCGGGACAGGGAGGTTACGAGCAGTACTTC. This rearrangement joins TRBV6-1 to TRBJ2-7; TRBD1 aligns across 9 bases. The V and J ends lost 5 bases and 4 bases, in that order; junction bases with no gene match: 9. This CDR3 has 15 residues. Per germline, CDR1 MNHNS and CDR2 SASEGT.